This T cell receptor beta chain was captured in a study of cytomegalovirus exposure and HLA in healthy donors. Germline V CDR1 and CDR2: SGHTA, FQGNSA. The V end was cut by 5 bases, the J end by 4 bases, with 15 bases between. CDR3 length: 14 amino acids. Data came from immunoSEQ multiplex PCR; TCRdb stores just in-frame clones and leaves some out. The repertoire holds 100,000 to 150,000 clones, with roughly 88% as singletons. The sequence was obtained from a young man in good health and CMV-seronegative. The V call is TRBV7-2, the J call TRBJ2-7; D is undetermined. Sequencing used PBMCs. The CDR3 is CASSLQGRLYEQYF. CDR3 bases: TGTGCCAGCAGCCTTCAAGGCAGACTTTACGAGCAGTACTTC. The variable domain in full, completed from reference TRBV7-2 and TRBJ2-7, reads GAGVSQSPSNKVTEKGKDVELRCDPISGHTALYWYRQSLGQGLEFLIYFQGNSAPDKSGLPSDRFSAERTGGSVSTLTIQRTQQEDSAVYLCASSLQGRLYEQYFGPGTRLTVT.